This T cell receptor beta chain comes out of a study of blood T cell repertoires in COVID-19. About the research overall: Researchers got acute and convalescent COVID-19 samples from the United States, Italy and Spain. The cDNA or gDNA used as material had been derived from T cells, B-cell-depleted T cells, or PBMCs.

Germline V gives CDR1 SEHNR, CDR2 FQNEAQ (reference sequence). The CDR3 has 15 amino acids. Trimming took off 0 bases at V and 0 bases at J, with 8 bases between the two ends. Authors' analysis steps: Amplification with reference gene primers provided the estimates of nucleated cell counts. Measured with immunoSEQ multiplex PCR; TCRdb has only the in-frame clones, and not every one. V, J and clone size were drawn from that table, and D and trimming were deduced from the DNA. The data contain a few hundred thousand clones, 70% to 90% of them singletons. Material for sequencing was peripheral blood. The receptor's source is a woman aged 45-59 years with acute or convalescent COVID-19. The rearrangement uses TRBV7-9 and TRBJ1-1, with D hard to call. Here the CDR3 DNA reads TGTGCCAGCAGCTTAGCTGCCAGATTGAACACTGAAGCTTTCTTT. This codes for CASSLAARLNTEAFF.